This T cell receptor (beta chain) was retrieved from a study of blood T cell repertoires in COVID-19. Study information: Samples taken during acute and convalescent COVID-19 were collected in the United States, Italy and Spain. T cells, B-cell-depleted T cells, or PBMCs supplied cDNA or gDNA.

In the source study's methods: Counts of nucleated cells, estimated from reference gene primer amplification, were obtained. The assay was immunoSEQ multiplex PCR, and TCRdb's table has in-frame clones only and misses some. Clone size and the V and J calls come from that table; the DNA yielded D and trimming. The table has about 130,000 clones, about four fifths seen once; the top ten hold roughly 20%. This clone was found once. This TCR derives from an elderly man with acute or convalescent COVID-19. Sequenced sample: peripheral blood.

The CDR3 DNA reads TGTGCCAGCAGTCGAGACAAAAGTTTTAGAAACACCATATATTTT. This sequence encodes CASSRDKSFRNTIYF. The rearrangement joins TRBV7-9 to TRBJ1-3; D is unclear. The length of the CDR3 is 15 residues. V lost 6 bases, J lost 5 bases, and 17 bases lay in between. Germline V gene sequence: CDR1 SEHNR, CDR2 FQNEAQ (reference sequence).